This T cell receptor beta chain came from a study of PD-1 blockade in classical Hodgkin lymphoma. Turning to the study itself: Patients received nivolumab 3 mg/kg intravenously every 2 weeks. Study-level results: Baseline TCR diversity was reportedly lower in newly diagnosed patients than healthy donors. Patients were excluded if nivolumab began under 1 year after ASCT (the autologous transplant).

Generated by immunoSEQ multiplex PCR, the TCRdb table keeps only in-frame clones and is missing some. The table has around 18,000 clones, roughly four fifths seen once. Noted time point: cycle 4 day 1 (C4D1), after less than 7 weeks of nivolumab. All trial patients relapsed after autologous stem cell transplantation. Magnetic depletion of unwanted cells isolated CD4+ T cells from thawed PBMCs. Best responses fell into complete response, partial response or progressive disease. With regard to this clone: Its target is unknown.

Sequences were derived from CD4+ T cells from blood, sampled before the fourth cycle of nivolumab. The TCR comes from a human donor with classical Hodgkin lymphoma.

The CDR3 DNA reads TGTGCCAGCAGCCAAACGGTCTCACCCCTCCACTTT. Its translation: CASSQTVSPLHF. V usage is TRBV7-9 and J usage is TRBJ1-6; unclear D gene. This CDR3 is built from 12 residues. V lost 5 bases and J 10 bases, leaving 9 bases between the germline ends. Germline lookup yields CDR1 SEHNR and CDR2 FQNEAQ (reference sequence).